Listed here is a single T cell receptor (beta chain). Its antigen is still unknown. The data originate from a study of chemoradiotherapy in HPV16-positive cancers. Study-wide findings and caveats: HPV-specific T cells were functionally defined from only a couple of HPV16-positive patients. For HPV16-positive patients, expanding HPV-responsive T cells associated with longer recurrence-free survival.

This CDR3 region has 13 residues. V lost 5 bases, J lost 2 bases, and 3 bases stayed unmatched. The V gene's germline CDR1 is LNHNV and CDR2 YYDKDF (reference sequence). Sequenced by immunoSEQ multiplex PCR; TCRdb stores in-frame clones only, minus some. The repertoire includes under 70,000 clones, roughly 90% of them detected once, and roughly 3.5% sits in the top ten. This TCR derives from a human donor with HPV-associated anogenital cancer. The V call is TRBV15, the J call TRBJ2-7; 7 positions agree with TRBD1. The sequencing used blood, collected from a patient who underwent chemoradiotherapy. The CDR3 loop reads CATSFGTAYEQYF. DNA of the CDR3: TGTGCCACCAGCTTCGGGACAGCCTACGAGCAGTACTTC.